The TCR beta chain under discussion was sequenced for a study of cytomegalovirus exposure and HLA in healthy donors (dated by TCRdb to the late 2010s). Regarding the research as a whole: According to a later analysis, the roughly 130 validation repertoires were produced on the same platform as the 666 repertoires of the first cohort. Along with the roughly 700-subject first cohort, a separate validation cohort of over 90 different subjects was used. To predict cytomegalovirus infection status, the study brought together high-throughput TCR immunosequencing, statistical association of individual TCRs with disease status, and machine learning. The aim of the study was to test whether cataloging public T cell receptors could identify signatures of past pathogen exposure. What the work shows at the level of the full study, not this receptor alone: Three of the identified cytomegalovirus-associated TCR beta chains were confirmed in vitro to be specific for cytomegalovirus antigens. A total of around 150 TCR beta chains were listed by the study as associated with cytomegalovirus. Across donors, most TCR sequences were observed very rarely, whereas some public TCRs were present in many individuals. A later analysis had no HLA typing for the validation cohort, so co-occurrence there was scored across all 110 or so repertoires. Of the cluster scores, 94% were above 0 in a later analysis, which found that TCRs clustered in the first cohort also tended to co-occur in the 120 validation repertoires. The classifier was reported to diagnose cytomegalovirus status with high specificity and sensitivity in both the original cohort and the validation cohort. The authors suggested that the approach could potentially be extended to other disease states and immunological phenotypes.

There are a few counts of this clone. Its antigen is still unknown. No base-level quality is on record; no much larger clone is a single base apart. Library construction relied on the immunoSEQ multiplex PCR assay. In the original analysis: A statistical classification framework was built to diagnose cytomegalovirus status from the catalog of TCR beta chain sequences. Entries here come from immuneACCESS through TCRdb and include only in-frame sequences with V and J called. Some clones fail to appear in such tables; in the studies checked, an unresolved V gene covers under half of the shortfall, and the cause of the remainder is unknown. V and J calls and clone size are copied from that table; D and trimming were computed from the DNA. Here the sample has approximately 190,000 clones; 70% to 85% occur a single time. The biggest ten clones account for around 15% of the sample. Including cysteine and phenylalanine, the CDR3 has 13 amino acids. Of all the DNA, just the CDR3 is kept, 39 bases in frame from base 1. Trimmed from V: 3 bases; trimmed from J: 0 bases; junction bases lacking a gene match: 0. CDR1 is given as GTSNPN and CDR2 as SVGIG, both from the germline V gene (reference sequence).

Donors formed part of the validation cohort, which comprised 120 subjects and was distinct from the first cohort of under 850 subjects. The sequencing input was PBMCs. The sequence was obtained from a woman aged 25-40 years in good health and CMV-seropositive. The rearrangement joined TRBV30 to TRBJ1-2; TRBD1 matches 8 bases in the middle. CDR3 reads: CAWRQGANYGYTF. The nucleotide sequence is TGTGCCTGGAGACAGGGGGCTAACTATGGCTACACCTTC.